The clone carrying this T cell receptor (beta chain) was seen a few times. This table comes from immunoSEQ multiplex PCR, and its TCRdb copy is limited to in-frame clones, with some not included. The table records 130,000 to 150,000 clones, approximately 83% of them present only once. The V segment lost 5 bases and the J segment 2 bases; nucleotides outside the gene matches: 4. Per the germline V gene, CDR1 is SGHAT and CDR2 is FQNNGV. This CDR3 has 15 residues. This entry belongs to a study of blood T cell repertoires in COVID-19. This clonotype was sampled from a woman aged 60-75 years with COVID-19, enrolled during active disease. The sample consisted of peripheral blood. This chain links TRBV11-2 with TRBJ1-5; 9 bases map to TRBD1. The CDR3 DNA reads TGTGCCAGCAGCGAACAGGGGGCCGGCAATCAGCCCCAGCATTTT. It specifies CASSEQGAGNQPQHF.